This TCR beta chain derives from a study of T cell responses to AZD1222 COVID-19 vaccine. As for the study in general: Researchers grouped second doses given at about 4 or about 12 weeks into one pool. Study-level findings and limits: Donors in the cohort were predominantly white British and more often female, and clonal diversity was possibly underestimated. The study found Spike-specific TCR breadth and depth rose after two AZD1222 doses.

For this clone: Antigen: not known.

The CDR3 is 15 residues long. The germline V gene has CDR1 LNHDA and CDR2 SQIVND (reference sequence). V dropped 5 bases and J dropped 2 bases, with 15 bases sitting between them. This table comes from immunoSEQ multiplex PCR, and its TCRdb copy is limited to in-frame clones, with some not included. The top ten hold 2.4% of the sample, which has about 120,000 clones, roughly nine tenths seen once. The chain joins TRBV19 to TRBJ1-2, with D possibly being TRBD1 (5 bases). The material was peripheral blood, obtained on day 0 of AZD1222 vaccination. The source is an adult in good health. CDR3 in DNA: TGTGCCAGTAGTCCAACAGGCTTGGACAACTATGGCTACACCTTC. As protein: CASSPTGLDNYGYTF.